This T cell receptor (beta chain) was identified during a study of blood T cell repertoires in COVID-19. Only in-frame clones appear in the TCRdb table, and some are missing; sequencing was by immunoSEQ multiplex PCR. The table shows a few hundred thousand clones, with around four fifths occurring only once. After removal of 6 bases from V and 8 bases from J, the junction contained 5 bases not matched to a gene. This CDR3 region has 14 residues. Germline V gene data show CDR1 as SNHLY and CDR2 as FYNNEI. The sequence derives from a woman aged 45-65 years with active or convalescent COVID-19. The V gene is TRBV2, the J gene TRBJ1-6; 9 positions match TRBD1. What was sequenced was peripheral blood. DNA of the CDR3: TGTGCCAGCAGGGCCGGGACAGGGCATTCACCCCTCCACTTT. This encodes CASRAGTGHSPLHF.